This passage covers 18 T cell receptor beta chains from one sample sequenced in a study of early T cells in non-severe SARS-CoV-2 infection. TCRdb independently ran MiXCR on the 5' RACE reads; one entry per CDR3 protein. The table includes some 80,000 distinct CDR3 sequences, about an eighth detected once. Sequencing input: whole blood. The source is an adult who was a healthcare worker with PCR-confirmed SARS-CoV-2 infection or an uninfected control (not recorded which).

The rearrangement links TRBV7-8 to TRBJ2-5, with D perhaps matching TRBD2 (6 bases). With 5 bases removed from V and 5 bases from J, the gap between germline ends came to 15 bases. This CDR3 is 14 amino acids long. Germline CDR1 is SGHVS and CDR2 is FQNEAQ. The CDR3 bases are TGTGCCAGCAGCCCCAGCGGGCTTGGCGAGACCCAGTACTTC. Its translation is CASSPSGLGETQYF.

This clonotype was detected a few times. CDR3 sequence reads: CASSRRVVGGNTIYF. The CDR3 DNA reads as TGTGCCAGCAGCCGAAGAGTAGTTGGTGGAAACACCATATATTTT. The chain carries TRBV7-2 and TRBJ1-3, with D unresolved. The CDR3 length is 15 residues. Trimming stripped 5 bases from V and 3 bases from J, with 14 bases between. Germline V gene lookup returns CDR1 SGHTA and CDR2 FQGNSA.

This clonotype occurred many times. The chain is built from TRBV28 and TRBJ1-1, with 7 bases matching TRBD1. CDR1 is MDHEN and CDR2 is SYDVKM in the germline V gene. The J segment lost 8 bases and the V segment lost 6 bases, leaving 6 bases of the junction unmatched. The CDR3 is made up of 12 amino acids. CDR3 DNA sequence: TGTGCCAGCAGCCTACGGACAGGAGAAGCTTTCTTT. Encoded protein: CASSLRTGEAFF. The entire variable domain, with the rest obtained from reference TRBV28 and TRBJ1-1, is as follows: DVKVTQSSRYLVKRTGEKVFLECVQDMDHENMFWYRQDPGLGLRLIYFSYDVKMKEKGDIPEGYSVSREKKERFSLILESASTNQTSMYLCASSLRTGEAFFGQGTRLTVV.

In its sample, this clonotype was seen a few times. The chain links TRBV7-9 to TRBJ2-1; 8 nucleotides match TRBD2. The germline CDR1 and CDR2 sequences are SEHNR and FQNEAQ (reference sequence). CDR3 length: 16 amino acids. Trimming cost V 0 bases and J 5 bases; bases outside gene matches: 6. CDR3 in DNA: TGTGCCAGCAGCTTAGCAGGAGCGGGAGTCAACAATGAGCAGTTCTTC. This encodes CASSLAGAGVNNEQFF.

This clonotype was detected ten times or more. The chain combines TRBV4-1 with TRBJ1-2, with 7 bases fitting TRBD1. Trimming removed 4 bases from V and 2 bases from J; junction bases left unmatched: 7. Germline V gene data show CDR1 as MGHRA and CDR2 as YSYEKL. The CDR3 is 15 amino acids. The CDR3 region has the DNA TGCGCCAGCAGCCCATCGACAGGGAGAAACTATGGCTACACCTTC. Its translation: CASSPSTGRNYGYTF.

This clonotype occurred a few times. The rearrangement uses TRBV28 and TRBJ2-6; no clear D gene. Trimming removed 7 bases from V and 1 base from J, with 8 bases in between. CDR1 is MDHEN and CDR2 is SYDVKM in the germline V gene. The CDR3 has 14 amino acids. The CDR3 DNA reads as TGTGCCAGCAATCCCGAATCTGGGGCCAACGTCCTGACTTTC. Protein product: CASNPESGANVLTF.

This clonotype was recorded at least ten times. The chain recombines TRBV12-3 or TRBV12-4 with TRBJ2-5; D might be TRBD2 (6 bases). The V end lost 5 bases, the J end lost 1 base, and 8 bases lay between the germline ends. This CDR3 has 13 residues. Here the CDR3 reads CASSRDFQETQYF. As DNA, the CDR3 is TGTGCCAGCAGTCGGGACTTCCAAGAGACCCAGTACTTC.

The chain carries TRBV12-3 or TRBV12-4 and TRBJ2-1, with TRBD2 identical over 9 bases. Unmatched junction bases numbered 7, after V lost 5 bases and J lost 2 bases. The CDR3 extends over 16 amino acids. The CDR3: CASSHEREAAYNEQFF. The DNA of the CDR3 is TGTGCCAGCAGTCACGAGCGGGAGGCCGCCTACAATGAGCAGTTCTTC.

This clonotype was detected many times. The J gene is TRBJ2-7, the V gene TRBV20-1; 11 bases align to TRBD2. Trimming at V came to 1 base and at J to 5 bases, leaving 4 bases not matched to a gene. The CDR3 contains 14 residues. Germline CDR1 is DFQATT and CDR2 is SNEGSKA (reference sequence). In nucleotides, the CDR3 is TGCAGTGCTAGAGCTAGCGGGAGGAGGAACGAGCAGTACTTC. Its protein product is CSARASGRRNEQYF.

The table lists this clonotype with a few counts. The chain recombines TRBV18 with TRBJ1-1; TRBD1 aligns across 7 bases. Trimming cost V 5 bases and J 1 base; bases outside gene matches: 4. Germline V lookup: CDR1 KGHSH, CDR2 LQKENI. The length of the CDR3 is 14 residues. Here the CDR3 DNA reads TGTGCCAGCTCAAGACAGGGACAGAACACTGAAGCTTTCTTT. Translation gives CASSRQGQNTEAFF.

As concerns this clonotype: Because the CDR3 is missing its conserved closing phenylalanine or tryptophan, this is likely a read error. The chain has TRBV11-2 and TRBJ1-1; perhaps TRBD1 as D (6 bases). CDR1 and CDR2 from the germline V gene are SGHAT and FQNNGV. Trimming took 5 bases from V and 4 from J, leaving 20 bases between them. This CDR3 region has 16 residues. CDR3 protein: CASSPQWGASGTEAFL. DNA for the CDR3: TGTGCCAGCAGCCCACAGTGGGGGGCTAGTGGCACTGAAGCTTTCCTT.

This chain links TRBV10-3 with TRBJ2-1, with 8 bases matching TRBD2. This CDR3 spans 14 amino acids. V shed 3 bases and J 6 bases; nucleotides not matched to a gene: 4. Germline-derived CDR1 and CDR2 are ENHRY and SYGVKD. The CDR3 bases are TGTGCCATCAGTGACTCCGGGACTAGCAATGAGCAGTTCTTC. It codes for CAISDSGTSNEQFF.

This clonotype was detected ten times or more. V and J are TRBV29-1 and TRBJ2-3; D remains unclear. V dropped 6 bases and J dropped 2 bases, with 15 bases sitting between them. Germline V CDR1 and CDR2: SQVTM, ANQGSEA. This CDR3 is built from 14 residues. CDR3: CSVFGRGYTDTQYF. The CDR3 DNA follows: TGCAGCGTATTTGGTCGTGGATACACAGATACGCAGTATTTT.

This clonotype has just a few counts. V usage is TRBV5-5 and J usage is TRBJ2-3, with D uncertain. The germline CDR1 and CDR2 sequences are SGHKS and YYEKEE (reference sequence). The V end was cut by 0 bases, the J end by 0 bases, with 5 bases between. This CDR3 has 14 amino acids. The CDR3 is CASSLVPSTDTQYF. In DNA form, the CDR3 reads TGTGCCAGCAGCTTGGTGCCGAGCACAGATACGCAGTATTTT. Complete variable domain (other parts from reference TRBV5-5 and TRBJ2-3): DAGVTQSPTHLIKTRGQQVTLRCSPISGHKSVSWYQQVLGQGPQFIFQYYEKEERGRGNFPDRFSARQFPNYSSELNVNALLLGDSALYLCASSLVPSTDTQYFGPGTRLTVL.

This clonotype is labeled medium-sized. The V call is TRBV29-1, the J call TRBJ2-3; 9 bases agree with TRBD2. Germline trimming cut 7 bases from V and 3 bases from J; bases unmatched to any gene: 8. The V gene's germline CDR1 is SQVTM and CDR2 ANQGSEA. The CDR3 runs 14 residues. The CDR3 reads CSASRLAATDTQYF. DNA of the CDR3: TGCAGCGCCTCCCGACTAGCGGCAACAGATACGCAGTATTTT.

This clonotype appeared a few times. The CDR3 region has the DNA TGCGCCAGCAGCTTGGCCCCTGCGGGAGGGCAAGGAGATACGCAGTATTTT. Its translation: CASSLAPAGGQGDTQYF. The rearrangement joins TRBV5-1 to TRBJ2-3, with 9 positions matching TRBD2. Germline loops: CDR1 SGHRS, CDR2 YFSETQ. The V gene end was trimmed by 0 bases and the J gene end by 5 bases; junction bases not matched to a gene: 10. The CDR3 length is 17 residues.

The CDR3, as DNA: TGTGCCAGCAGTCGATGGGGCGGGAACACAGATACGCAGTATTTT. Translated, it gives CASSRWGGNTDTQYF. The gene calls are TRBV12-3 or TRBV12-4 and TRBJ2-3; D is perhaps TRBD2 (6 bases). The V and J ends lost 5 bases and 2 bases respectively, with 14 bases between them. The CDR3 extends over 15 amino acids.

The chain recombines TRBV5-1 with TRBJ1-1, with D tentatively TRBD1 (5 bases). V lost 1 base and J 4 bases, leaving 11 bases between the germline ends. Germline V gene sequence: CDR1 SGHRS, CDR2 YFSETQ. This CDR3 is built from 14 residues. This chain's CDR3 is CASSLRGESTEAFF. The CDR3 DNA reads as TGCGCCAGCAGCTTGAGAGGGGAGAGCACTGAAGCTTTCTTT.